The 31 T cell receptor beta chains below were found in one sample sequenced in a study of Ad26.COV2.S vaccination and SARS-CoV-2 variants (dated by TCRdb to the early 2020s). The library was obtained by the immunoSEQ multiplex PCR assay. The clones in this table, taken by TCRdb from immuneACCESS, are in-frame only. Not every clone is retained; where verified, under half of the shortfall comes from an unresolved V gene, and the cause of the rest is unknown. Counted in this sample were 380,000 or so clones; 80% to 90% of them appeared once. 7.4% of the sample belongs to the ten largest clones. In the paper's terms, the treatment or condition label means: about 20 received Ad26.COV2.S at low or high dose, single or two shots; 5 received placebo; per-sample allocation not given. For vaccine and placebo recipients, the sequenced repertoires came from samples collected on day 63 after the first injection.

The source material was peripheral blood, sampled in a trial of Ad26.COV2.S vaccine versus placebo. All receptors come from a person between 18 and 60 years old who received the Ad26.COV2.S COVID-19 vaccine or a placebo.

This clone was detected only once. The chain joins TRBV7-9 to TRBJ1-2, with a tentative D call TRBD1 (5 bases). The length of the CDR3 is 13 residues. Trimming cost V 1 base and J 8 bases, with 11 bases left between them. Germline V CDR1 and CDR2: SEHNR, FQNEAQ (reference sequence). As DNA, the CDR3 is TGTGCCAGCAGCTTAGAACAGGAGGTGGGCTACACCTTC. Its protein is CASSLEQEVGYTF.

In DNA, the CDR3 is TGTGCCATCAGTGAGGGACTAGCCACAACAGATACGCAGTATTTT. The encoded protein is CAISEGLATTDTQYF. V usage is TRBV10-3 and J usage is TRBJ2-3, with 8 bases matching TRBD2. From germline, CDR1 is ENHRY and CDR2 SYGVKD. V lost 2 bases, J lost 3 bases, and 4 bases stayed unmatched. The CDR3 runs 15 residues.

The genes are TRBV29-1 and TRBJ1-2, with D tentatively TRBD1 (5 bases). V was cut by 6 bases and J by 3 bases, with 14 bases left in between. Germline CDR1 SQVTM, CDR2 ANQGSEA. The length of the CDR3 is 13 residues. CDR3 sequence reads: CSVGGATYYGYTF. In DNA form, the CDR3 reads TGCAGCGTAGGCGGGGCTACGTACTATGGCTACACCTTC.

The chain carries TRBV4-2 and TRBJ2-7; 8 nucleotides match TRBD1. This CDR3 spans 16 amino acids. The junction had 8 bases not matched to a gene; V was cut back by 0 bases and J by 4 bases. Germline CDR1 LGHNA, CDR2 YNFKEQ. CDR3 sequence reads: CASSQEETGAGYEQYF. Here the CDR3 DNA reads TGTGCCAGCAGCCAAGAGGAGACAGGGGCAGGTTACGAGCAGTACTTC.

This chain joins TRBV7-3 and TRBJ1-2; D is perhaps TRBD1 (5 bases). Looked up from germline, CDR1 is SGHTA and CDR2 is FQGTGA. The CDR3 sequence is 15 residues long. Trimming removed 2 bases from V and 4 bases from J, with 14 bases in between. The CDR3 region has the DNA TGTGCCAGCAGCTTACAGGGTGCCCGGCTCTATGGCTACACCTTC. Residues: CASSLQGARLYGYTF.

The chain uses TRBV7-2 and TRBJ1-3, with a tentative D call TRBD1 (5 bases). Trimming shortened V by 2 bases and J by 4 bases, and 12 bases separated the two germline ends. CDR1 and CDR2 from the germline V gene are SGHTA and FQGNSA. The CDR3 covers 15 residues. Here the CDR3 reads CASSLSLREGNTIYF. The CDR3 coding sequence is TGTGCCAGCAGCTTATCTCTCAGGGAGGGAAACACCATATATTTT.

J is TRBJ1-3 and V is TRBV5-1, with a possible D match to TRBD1 (6 bases). V lost 1 base to trimming and J lost 0 bases, with 20 bases between them. This CDR3 is built from 19 residues. CDR1 and CDR2 from the germline V gene are SGHRS and YFSETQ. CDR3 loop: CASSLSTGGALRSGNTIYF. CDR3 sequence (DNA): TGCGCCAGCAGCTTGTCGACTGGGGGGGCCCTTCGCTCTGGAAACACCATATATTTT. The variable domain in full, completed from reference TRBV5-1 and TRBJ1-3, reads KAGVTQTPRYLIKTRGQQVTLSCSPISGHRSVSWYQQTPGQGLQFLFEYFSETQRNKGNFPGRFSGRQFSNSRSEMNVSTLELGDSALYLCASSLSTGGALRSGNTIYFGEGSWLTVV.

The chain employs TRBV19 and TRBJ1-1; D remains ambiguous. CDR3 size: 14 residues. Trimming took off 10 bases at V and 3 bases at J, with 18 bases between the two ends. Per the germline V gene, CDR1 is LNHDA and CDR2 is SQIVND (reference sequence). The CDR3 bases are TGTGCCACCTCATACATGATTACAGACACTGAAGCTTTCTTT. It codes for CATSYMITDTEAFF.

This rearrangement joins TRBV6-5 to TRBJ2-5, with D possibly being TRBD2 (5 bases). Germline V gene lookup returns CDR1 MNHEY and CDR2 SVGAGI. The CDR3 loop spans 14 amino acids. V lost 0 bases and J lost 3, with 8 bases in between. Here the CDR3 reads CASSYSTGKETQYF. The CDR3 coding sequence is TGTGCCAGCAGTTACTCGACCGGGAAAGAGACCCAGTACTTC.

The rearrangement uses TRBV5-1 and TRBJ2-3, with a weak D call TRBD1 (6 bases). CDR1 is SGHRS and CDR2 is YFSETQ in the germline V gene. There are 12 residues in the CDR3. Trimming took off 3 bases at V and 6 bases at J, with 8 bases between the two ends. The CDR3 reads CASSWDTDTQYF. The CDR3 bases are TGCGCCAGCAGCTGGGACACTGATACGCAGTATTTT.

This clone was observed at least ten times. The chain links TRBV4-1 to TRBJ2-2; D possibly corresponds to TRBD1 (5 bases). Germline loops: CDR1 MGHRA, CDR2 YSYEKL. The V end was cut by 4 bases, the J end by 9 bases, with 9 bases between. The CDR3 spans 12 residues. The CDR3 sequence: CASSRQGRELFF. In nucleotides, the CDR3 is TGCGCCAGCAGCCGCCAGGGCCGGGAGCTGTTTTTT.

The chain employs TRBV5-5 and TRBJ1-5; maybe TRBD1 (5 bases). V was trimmed by 0 bases and J by 4 bases, leaving 11 bases between them. This CDR3 has 15 amino acids. Germline CDR1 SGHKS, CDR2 YYEKEE (reference sequence). This chain's CDR3 is CASSLVPGKNQPQHF. The CDR3 region has the DNA TGTGCCAGCAGCTTGGTTCCAGGGAAGAATCAGCCCCAGCATTTT.

This clone was recorded once. The chain carries TRBV18 and TRBJ1-6; TRBD1 matches 10 bases. Trimming removed 2 bases from V and 6 bases from J; junction bases left unmatched: 10. The CDR3 is 18 amino acids. Germline V gives CDR1 KGHSH, CDR2 LQKENI. The CDR3: CASSPWTGGLDFNSPLHF. As DNA, the CDR3 is TGTGCCAGCTCACCATGGACAGGGGGGCTCGATTTTAATTCACCCCTCCACTTT. The whole variable domain, remainder taken from reference TRBV18 and TRBJ1-6, is NAGVMQNPRHLVRRRGQEARLRCSPMKGHSHVYWYRQLPEEGLKFMVYLQKENIIDESGMPKERFSAEFPKEGPSILRIQQVVRGDSAAYFCASSPWTGGLDFNSPLHFGNGTRLTVT.

V is TRBV6-5 and J is TRBJ1-3; unclear D gene. CDR1 is MNHEY and CDR2 is SVGAGI in the germline V gene. The CDR3 length is 14 residues. Trimming cost V 6 bases and J 4 bases, with 13 bases left between them. The CDR3 DNA follows: TGTGCCAGCAGAGACCCCAAAAGAGGAAACACCATATATTTT. Translating it yields CASRDPKRGNTIYF.

The J gene is TRBJ1-2, the V gene TRBV6-5; D is ambiguous. This CDR3 contains 14 residues. CDR1 MNHEY and CDR2 SVGAGI come from the germline V gene. V lost 0 bases to trimming and J lost 0 bases, with 5 bases between them. CDR3 coding DNA: TGTGCCAGCAGTTACTCAATCTCTAACTATGGCTACACCTTC. The encoded protein is CASSYSISNYGYTF.

The CDR3 DNA is TGTGCCACCAGTGACCGGTCGGCCTTATTGGCAAGTACGCAGTATTTT. Amino acid sequence: CATSDRSALLASTQYF. The chain is built from TRBV24-1 and TRBJ2-3; D unclear. V was clipped by 4 bases and J by 8 bases, with 21 bases between them. The CDR3 extends over 16 amino acids. CDR1 is KGHDR, CDR2 SFDVKD, per germline.

CDR3 residues: CSVGDSPNQPQHF. CDR3 DNA sequence: TGCAGCGTGGGGGACAGCCCCAATCAGCCCCAGCATTTT. The chain is built from TRBV29-1 and TRBJ1-5, with TRBD1 matching 7 bases. J lost 3 bases, V lost 6 bases, and 5 bases had no gene match. The CDR3 sequence is 13 residues long. CDR1 is SQVTM and CDR2 is ANQGSEA in the germline V gene.

The rearrangement joins TRBV2 to TRBJ1-3; D call uncertain. The CDR3 is 14 residues long. Germline assignment: CDR1 SNHLY and CDR2 FYNNEI. Trimming pared 2 bases from V and 5 bases from J, leaving 10 bases between. The CDR3 region is CASSESAGRNTIYF. CDR3 in DNA: TGTGCCAGCAGTGAATCGGCCGGTAGAAACACCATATATTTT.

This clone was detected only a few times. The rearrangement links TRBV29-1 to TRBJ1-1; no reliable D call. CDR3 length: 11 residues. V was pared by 0 bases and J by 9 bases, with 8 bases between. The germline V gene encodes CDR1 SQVTM and CDR2 ANQGSEA. The DNA for the CDR3 is TGCAGCGTTGAAGAAATGGGCCAAGCTTTCTTT. It codes for CSVEEMGQAFF.

This clone was detected a few times. This rearrangement joins TRBV4-1 to TRBJ1-4; TRBD1 aligns across 9 bases. CDR1 MGHRA and CDR2 YSYEKL come from the germline V gene. The ends lost 1 base at V and 3 bases at J; junction bases unmatched: 15. The CDR3 runs 20 residues. The CDR3 DNA reads TGCGCCAGCAGCCAAGCGGAAACCGGGACAGGGAGAGGTGCTAATGAAAAACTGTTTTTT. Translation: CASSQAETGTGRGANEKLFF.

The rearrangement joins TRBV3-1 (or the pseudogene TRBV3-2) to TRBJ2-2, with TRBD2 matching 13 bases. Germline assignment: CDR1 LGHDT and CDR2 YNNKEL (reference sequence). V shed 0 bases, J shed 8 bases, and the junction held 12 bases outside the gene matches. This CDR3 comprises 19 residues. The CDR3 bases are TGTGCCAGCAGCCAAGAGTTACCGGGACTAGCGGGGAGGCGAGGGGAGCTGTTTTTT. This codes for CASSQELPGLAGRRGELFF.

As to this clone: Additional DNA sequences in this sample encode the identical CDR3. The chain is built from TRBV12-3 or TRBV12-4 and TRBJ1-3, with D unresolved. The CDR3 covers 13 residues. Trimming pared 2 bases from V and 0 bases from J, leaving 2 bases between. CDR3 in DNA: TGTGCCAGCAGTTTACACTCTGGAAACACCATATATTTT. As protein: CASSLHSGNTIYF.

The chain employs TRBV11-2 and TRBJ1-2; no firm D call. The CDR3 loop spans 14 amino acids. Trimming stripped 4 bases from V and 8 bases from J, with 17 bases between. Germline V gene data show CDR1 as SGHAT and CDR2 as FQNNGV. The CDR3 spells CASSSGPFNGGYTF. In DNA form, the CDR3 reads TGTGCCAGCAGCTCCGGGCCCTTTAACGGGGGCTACACCTTC.

The chain joins TRBV24-1 to TRBJ2-7; perhaps TRBD1 as D (5 bases). This CDR3 region has 15 residues. V was shortened by 4 bases and J by 10 bases, with 22 bases between the two germline ends. Germline values: CDR1 KGHDR, CDR2 SFDVKD. The CDR3 loop reads CATSDPGWNQGEQYF. The CDR3, as DNA: TGTGCCACCAGTGACCCTGGATGGAACCAAGGGGAACAGTACTTC.

The rearrangement joins TRBV4-2 to TRBJ2-1; 8 bases match TRBD2. Germline assignment: CDR1 LGHNA and CDR2 YNFKEQ. V trimming: 4 bases; J trimming: 12 bases; junction bases outside the gene matches: 14. The CDR3 runs to 15 residues. The CDR3 sequence is CASSPSVRSGGWQFF. CDR3 bases: TGTGCCAGCAGCCCCAGCGTCAGGAGCGGGGGATGGCAGTTCTTC.

The chain couples TRBV11-3 to TRBJ2-5, with D possibly matching TRBD2 (5 bases). The CDR3 spans 14 residues. Germline V CDR1 and CDR2: SGHNT, YENEEA. The V end was cut by 4 bases, the J end by 5 bases, with 14 bases between. The CDR3 nucleotides read TGTGCCAGCAGCTCGGTGGGAGCGGCGGAGACCCAGTACTTC. This translates into CASSSVGAAETQYF.

The genes are TRBV7-2 and TRBJ1-5; maybe TRBD1 (6 bases). Between the trimmed V and J ends, which lost 5 bases and 6 bases, there was a span of 11 bases. The CDR3 extends over 13 amino acids. The V gene's germline CDR1 is SGHTA and CDR2 FQGNSA. DNA for the CDR3: TGTGCCAGCAGCGCCGGACAGCCTCAGCCCCAGCATTTT. Translating it yields CASSAGQPQPQHF.

The chain has TRBV11-3 and TRBJ2-5, with D unresolved. The CDR3 runs to 15 residues. V was clipped by 1 base and J by 1 base, with 10 bases between them. Per germline, CDR1 SGHNT and CDR2 YENEEA. CDR3 bases: TGTGCCAGCAGCTTAGCTGGGCCGGCCCAAGAGACCCAGTACTTC. It translates to CASSLAGPAQETQYF.

The CDR3 protein is CASSAEAHFTGELFF. DNA for the CDR3: TGTGCCAGCAGCGCCGAGGCCCACTTCACCGGGGAGCTGTTTTTT. The chain employs TRBV7-2 and TRBJ2-2; no definite D call. Germline V gene data show CDR1 as SGHTA and CDR2 as FQGNSA. CDR3 length: 15 amino acids. Trimming left V 5 bases short and J 4 bases short, with 14 bases between.

This clone was detected only a few times. The rearrangement uses TRBV11-3 and TRBJ1-6; perhaps TRBD1 as D (5 bases). The CDR3 runs to 18 residues. V gave up 1 base and J gave up 3 bases, with 16 bases separating them. Germline V gives CDR1 SGHNT, CDR2 YENEEA. The CDR3 nucleotides are TGTGCCAGCAGCTTAGCTCCCAGGGCGAAAAACTATAATTCACCCCTCCACTTT. Translated, it gives CASSLAPRAKNYNSPLHF.

This clone was counted at least ten times. This chain uses TRBV25-1 with TRBJ1-6; a possible D gene is TRBD1 (5 bases). The V end was cut by 6 bases, the J end by 8 bases, with 14 bases between. This CDR3 region has 14 residues. The V gene's germline CDR1 is MGHDK and CDR2 SYGVNS. Here the CDR3 reads CASSPTGGDSPLHF. The CDR3 bases are TGTGCCAGCAGCCCAACGGGGGGAGATTCACCCCTCCACTTT.